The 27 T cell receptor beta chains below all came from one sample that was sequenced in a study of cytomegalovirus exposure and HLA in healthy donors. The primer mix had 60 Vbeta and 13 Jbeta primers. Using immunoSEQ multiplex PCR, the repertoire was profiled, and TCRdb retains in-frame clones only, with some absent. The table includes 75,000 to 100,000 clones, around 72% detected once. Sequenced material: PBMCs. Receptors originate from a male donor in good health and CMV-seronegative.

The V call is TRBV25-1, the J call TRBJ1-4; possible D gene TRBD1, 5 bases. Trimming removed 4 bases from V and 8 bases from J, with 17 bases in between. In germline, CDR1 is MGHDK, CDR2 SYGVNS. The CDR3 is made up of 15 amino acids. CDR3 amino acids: CASSGVVQEQEKLFF. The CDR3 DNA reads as TGTGCCAGCAGTGGGGTAGTACAGGAACAGGAAAAACTGTTTTTT.

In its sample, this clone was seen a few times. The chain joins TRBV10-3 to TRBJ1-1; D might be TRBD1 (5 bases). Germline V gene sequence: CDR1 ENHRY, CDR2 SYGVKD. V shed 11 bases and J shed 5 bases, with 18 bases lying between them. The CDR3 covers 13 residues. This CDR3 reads CASGRDPSTEAFF. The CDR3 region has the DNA TGTGCCTCCGGCAGGGATCCGTCTACTGAAGCTTTCTTT.

The chain's CDR3 is CASSYSLEAQQYF. The CDR3 nucleotides are TGTGCCAGCAGTTACTCCTTGGAGGCACAGCAGTACTTC. The rearrangement joins TRBV6-5 to TRBJ2-7; D may be TRBD2 (5 bases). This CDR3 contains 13 residues. Germline V gives CDR1 MNHEY, CDR2 SVGAGI. Deletions cut 0 bases from V and 8 bases from J, with 11 bases between.

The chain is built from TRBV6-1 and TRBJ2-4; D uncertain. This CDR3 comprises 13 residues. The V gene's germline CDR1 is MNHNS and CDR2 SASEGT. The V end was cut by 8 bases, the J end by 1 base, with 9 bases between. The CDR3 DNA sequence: TGTGCCAGCGGAGAATGGGCCAAAAACATTCAGTACTTC. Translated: CASGEWAKNIQYF.

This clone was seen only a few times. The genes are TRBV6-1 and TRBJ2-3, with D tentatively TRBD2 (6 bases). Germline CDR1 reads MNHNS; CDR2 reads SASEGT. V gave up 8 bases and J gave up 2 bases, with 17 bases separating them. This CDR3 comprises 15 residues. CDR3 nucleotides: TGTGCCAGCGCGCTCGGGACTTTTGCCACAGATACGCAGTATTTT. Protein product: CASALGTFATDTQYF.

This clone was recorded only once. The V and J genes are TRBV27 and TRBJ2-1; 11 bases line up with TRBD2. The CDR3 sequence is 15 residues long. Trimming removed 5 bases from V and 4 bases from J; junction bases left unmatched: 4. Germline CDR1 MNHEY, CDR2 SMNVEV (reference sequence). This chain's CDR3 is CASSLAGGDYNEQFF. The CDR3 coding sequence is TGTGCCAGCAGTCTAGCGGGAGGAGATTACAATGAGCAGTTCTTC.

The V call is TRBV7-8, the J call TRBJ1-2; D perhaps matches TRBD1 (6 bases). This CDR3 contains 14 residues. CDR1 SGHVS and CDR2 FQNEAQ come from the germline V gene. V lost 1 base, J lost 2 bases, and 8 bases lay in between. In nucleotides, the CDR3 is TGTGCCAGCAGCTTAGGGGACACAAACTATGGCTACACCTTC. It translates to CASSLGDTNYGYTF.

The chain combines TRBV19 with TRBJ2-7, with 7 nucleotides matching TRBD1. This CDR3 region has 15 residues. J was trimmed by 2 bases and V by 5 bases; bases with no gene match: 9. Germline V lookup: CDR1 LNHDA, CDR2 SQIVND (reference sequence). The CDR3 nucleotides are TGTGCCAGTAGTTTAGGGTCGGGACAGCCCTACGAGCAGTACTTC. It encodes CASSLGSGQPYEQYF.

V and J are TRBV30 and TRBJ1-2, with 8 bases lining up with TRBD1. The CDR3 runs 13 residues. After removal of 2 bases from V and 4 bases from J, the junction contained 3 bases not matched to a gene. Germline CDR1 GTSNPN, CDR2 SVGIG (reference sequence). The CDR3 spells CAWSPGGSYGYTF. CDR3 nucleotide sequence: TGTGCCTGGAGTCCAGGGGGCAGCTATGGCTACACCTTC.

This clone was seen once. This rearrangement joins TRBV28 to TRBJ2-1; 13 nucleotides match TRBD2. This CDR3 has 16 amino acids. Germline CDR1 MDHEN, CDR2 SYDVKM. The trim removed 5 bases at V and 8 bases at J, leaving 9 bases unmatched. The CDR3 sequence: CASSVTSGRAADEQFF. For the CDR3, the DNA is TGTGCCAGCAGTGTTACTAGCGGGAGGGCCGCCGATGAGCAGTTCTTC.

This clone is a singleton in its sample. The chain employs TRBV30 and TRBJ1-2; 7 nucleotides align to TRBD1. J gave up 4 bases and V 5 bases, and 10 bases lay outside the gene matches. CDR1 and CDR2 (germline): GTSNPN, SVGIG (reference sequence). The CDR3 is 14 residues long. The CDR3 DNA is TGTGCCTGGGGGGATCGACAGGGAATCTATGGCTACACCTTC. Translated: CAWGDRQGIYGYTF.

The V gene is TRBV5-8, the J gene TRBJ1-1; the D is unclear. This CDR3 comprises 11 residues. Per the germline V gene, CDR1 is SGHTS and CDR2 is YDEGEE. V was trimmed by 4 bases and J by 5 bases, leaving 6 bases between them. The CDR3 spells CASSQRTEAFF. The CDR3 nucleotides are TGTGCCAGCAGCCAACGGACTGAAGCTTTCTTT.

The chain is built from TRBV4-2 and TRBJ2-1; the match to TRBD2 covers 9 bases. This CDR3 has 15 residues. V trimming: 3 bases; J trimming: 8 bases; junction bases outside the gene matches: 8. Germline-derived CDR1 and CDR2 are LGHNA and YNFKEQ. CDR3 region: CASSHRSGSFYEQFF. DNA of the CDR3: TGTGCCAGCAGCCACCGTAGCGGGAGTTTTTATGAGCAGTTCTTC.

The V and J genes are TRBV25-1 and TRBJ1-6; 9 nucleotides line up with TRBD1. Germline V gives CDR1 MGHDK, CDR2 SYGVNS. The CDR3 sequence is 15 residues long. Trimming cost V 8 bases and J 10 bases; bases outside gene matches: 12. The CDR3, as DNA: TGTGCCAGCGGGGGGAGGGACAGGGCTAGCTCACCCCTCCACTTT. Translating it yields CASGGRDRASSPLHF.

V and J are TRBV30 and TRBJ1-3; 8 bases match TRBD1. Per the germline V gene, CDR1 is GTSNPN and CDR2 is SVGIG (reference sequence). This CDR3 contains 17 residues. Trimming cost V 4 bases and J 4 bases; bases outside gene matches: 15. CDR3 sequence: CAWTLLGQGAEGNTIYF. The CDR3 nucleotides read TGTGCCTGGACCCTTCTTGGGCAGGGGGCCGAAGGAAACACCATATATTTT.

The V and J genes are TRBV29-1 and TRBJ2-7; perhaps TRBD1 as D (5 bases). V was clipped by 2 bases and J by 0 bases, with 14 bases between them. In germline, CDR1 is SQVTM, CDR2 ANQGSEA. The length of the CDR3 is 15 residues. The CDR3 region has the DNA TGCAGCGTTGAATTGATGGGGCCGAGCTCCTACGAGCAGTACTTC. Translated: CSVELMGPSSYEQYF.

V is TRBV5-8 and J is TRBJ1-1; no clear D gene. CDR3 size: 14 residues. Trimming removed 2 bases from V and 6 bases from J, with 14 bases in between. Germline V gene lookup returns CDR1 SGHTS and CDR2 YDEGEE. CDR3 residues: CASSFSGFQPEAFF. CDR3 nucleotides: TGTGCCAGCAGCTTTTCGGGATTTCAGCCTGAAGCTTTCTTT.

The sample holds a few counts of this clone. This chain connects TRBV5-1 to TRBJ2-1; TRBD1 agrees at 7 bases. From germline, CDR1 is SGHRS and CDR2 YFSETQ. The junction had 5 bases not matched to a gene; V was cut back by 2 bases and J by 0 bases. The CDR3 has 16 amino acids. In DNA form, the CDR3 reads TGCGCCAGCAGCTTCACCGGGACAGCCTCCTACAATGAGCAGTTCTTC. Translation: CASSFTGTASYNEQFF.

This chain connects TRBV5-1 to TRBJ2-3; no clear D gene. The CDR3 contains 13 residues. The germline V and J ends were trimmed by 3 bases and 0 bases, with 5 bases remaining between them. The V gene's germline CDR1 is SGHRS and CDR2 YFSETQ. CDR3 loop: CASSSLSTDTQYF. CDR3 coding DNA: TGCGCCAGCAGCTCCCTGAGCACAGATACGCAGTATTTT.

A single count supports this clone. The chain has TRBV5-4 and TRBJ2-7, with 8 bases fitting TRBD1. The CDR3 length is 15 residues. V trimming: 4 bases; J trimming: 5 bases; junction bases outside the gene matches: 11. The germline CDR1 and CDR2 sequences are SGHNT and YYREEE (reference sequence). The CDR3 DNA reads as TGTGCCAGCAGCCGAACGACAGGGGCGAGCCACGAGCAGTACTTC. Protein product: CASSRTTGASHEQYF.

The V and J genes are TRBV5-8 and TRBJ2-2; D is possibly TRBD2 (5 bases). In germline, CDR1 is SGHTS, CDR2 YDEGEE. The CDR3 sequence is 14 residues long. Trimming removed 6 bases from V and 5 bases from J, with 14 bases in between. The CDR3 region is CASTPVRGTGELFF. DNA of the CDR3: TGTGCCAGCACCCCCGTTCGGGGAACCGGGGAGCTGTTTTTT.

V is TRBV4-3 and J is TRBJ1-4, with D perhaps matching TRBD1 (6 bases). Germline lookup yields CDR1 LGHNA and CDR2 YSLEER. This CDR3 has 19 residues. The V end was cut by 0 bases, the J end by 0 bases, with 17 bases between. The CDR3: CASSQDGTPTFPTNEKLFF. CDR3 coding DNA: TGCGCCAGCAGCCAAGATGGGACACCAACCTTTCCAACTAATGAAAAACTGTTTTTT.

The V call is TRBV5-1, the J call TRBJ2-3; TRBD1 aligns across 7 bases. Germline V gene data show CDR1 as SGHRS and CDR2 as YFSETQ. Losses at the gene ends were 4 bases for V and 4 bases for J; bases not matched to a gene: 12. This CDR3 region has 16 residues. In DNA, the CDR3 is TGCGCCAGCAGCGTACCTCGGACAGGCTTTTCAGATACGCAGTATTTT. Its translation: CASSVPRTGFSDTQYF.

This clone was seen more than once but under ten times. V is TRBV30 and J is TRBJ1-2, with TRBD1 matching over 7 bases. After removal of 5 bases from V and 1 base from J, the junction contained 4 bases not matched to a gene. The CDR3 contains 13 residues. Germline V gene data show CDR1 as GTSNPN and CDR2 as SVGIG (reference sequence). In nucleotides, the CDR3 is TGTGCCTGGGGAAGGGACAGTAACTATGGCTACACCTTC. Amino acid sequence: CAWGRDSNYGYTF.

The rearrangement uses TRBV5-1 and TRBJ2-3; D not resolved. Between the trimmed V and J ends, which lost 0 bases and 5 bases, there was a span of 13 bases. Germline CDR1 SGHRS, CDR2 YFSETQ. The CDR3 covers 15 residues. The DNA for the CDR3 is TGCGCCAGCAGCTTGGTTCCTGCTTCGGGAGATACGCAGTATTTT. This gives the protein CASSLVPASGDTQYF.

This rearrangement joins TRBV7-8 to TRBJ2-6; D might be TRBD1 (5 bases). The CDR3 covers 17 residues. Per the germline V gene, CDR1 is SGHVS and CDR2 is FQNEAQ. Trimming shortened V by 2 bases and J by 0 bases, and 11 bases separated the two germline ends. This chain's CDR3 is CASSLRGWSSGANVLTF. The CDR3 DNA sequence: TGTGCCAGCAGCTTAAGGGGCTGGAGCTCTGGGGCCAACGTCCTGACTTTC.

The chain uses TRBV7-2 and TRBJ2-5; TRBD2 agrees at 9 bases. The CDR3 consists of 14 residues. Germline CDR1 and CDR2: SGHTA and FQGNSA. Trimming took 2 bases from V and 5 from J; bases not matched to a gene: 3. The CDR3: CASSLQREVETQYF. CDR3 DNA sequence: TGTGCCAGCAGCTTACAGCGGGAGGTTGAGACCCAGTACTTC.